This entry lists 27 T cell receptor beta chains sequenced from one sample in a study of blood T cell repertoires in COVID-19. Produced via immunoSEQ multiplex PCR; TCRdb's table is partial and in-frame only. The sample has some 150,000 clones; approximately 85% are singletons. The sample taken for sequencing was peripheral blood. Source of these receptors: a man in his sixties who had recovered from COVID-19.

This clone showed up just a few times. The chain combines TRBV7-2 with TRBJ2-2; tentatively, D is TRBD2 (6 bases). CDR1 SGHTA and CDR2 FQGNSA come from the germline V gene. V lost 1 base, J lost 7 bases, and 16 bases lay in between. There are 16 residues in the CDR3. The CDR3 is CASSLVSGGAGGELFF. Written as DNA, the CDR3 is TGTGCCAGCAGCTTAGTTTCAGGCGGGGCGGGCGGGGAGCTGTTTTTT. Supplemented by reference TRBV7-2 and TRBJ2-2, the full variable domain reads GAGVSQSPSNKVTEKGKDVELRCDPISGHTALYWYRQSLGQGLEFLIYFQGNSAPDKSGLPSDRFSAERTGGSVSTLTIQRTQQEDSAVYLCASSLVSGGAGGELFFGEGSRLTVL.

This chain connects TRBV27 to TRBJ1-6, with D possibly TRBD1 on 5 matching bases. In germline, CDR1 is MNHEY, CDR2 SMNVEV (reference sequence). V lost 5 bases to trimming and J lost 9 bases, with 17 bases between them. CDR3 length equals 15 residues. Here the CDR3 DNA reads TGTGCCAGCAGTCCGCACTTAGGGGCTGGTTCACCCCTCCACTTT. This gives the protein CASSPHLGAGSPLHF.

This rearrangement joins TRBV18 to TRBJ2-7, with a possible D match to TRBD2 (5 bases). CDR1 is KGHSH, CDR2 LQKENI, per germline. V lost 5 bases to trimming and J lost 6 bases, with 11 bases between them. This CDR3 is built from 12 residues. For the CDR3, the DNA is TGTGCCAGCTCAGGGGAGAGCCCCGAGCAGTACTTC. Its translation: CASSGESPEQYF.

The chain carries TRBV11-1 and TRBJ2-7; TRBD1 is a possible D gene (5 bases). Germline CDR1 and CDR2: SGHAT and FQDESV (reference sequence). This CDR3 has 14 residues. Between the trimmed V and J ends, which lost 5 bases and 6 bases, there was a span of 17 bases. The CDR3 DNA reads TGTGCCAGCAGCCGCGTCCAGGGTTTAAGCGAGCAGTACTTC. It translates to CASSRVQGLSEQYF.

The chain combines TRBV19 with TRBJ1-2, with no clear D. The CDR3 runs 14 residues. Trimming stripped 3 bases from V and 4 bases from J, with 12 bases between. Germline V gene data show CDR1 as LNHDA and CDR2 as SQIVND (reference sequence). CDR3 sequence: CASSITRTSYGYTF. CDR3 nucleotides: TGTGCCAGTAGTATTACTAGGACGAGCTATGGCTACACCTTC. The variable domain in full, with the rest retrieved from reference TRBV19 and TRBJ1-2, is DGGITQSPKYLFRKEGQNVTLSCEQNLNHDAMYWYRQDPGQGLRLIYYSQIVNDFQKGDIAEGYSVSREKKESFPLTVTSAQKNPTAFYLCASSITRTSYGYTFGSGTRLTVV.

J is TRBJ1-2 and V is TRBV30, with 8 bases lining up with TRBD1. This CDR3 comprises 15 residues. V shed 1 base and J 8 bases; nucleotides not matched to a gene: 12. Germline loops: CDR1 GTSNPN, CDR2 SVGIG (reference sequence). The CDR3 here is CAWSELPTGEGGYTF. CDR3 nucleotide sequence: TGTGCCTGGAGTGAACTCCCGACAGGGGAGGGGGGCTACACCTTC.

The rearrangement uses TRBV2 and TRBJ1-3, with TRBD1 as a possible D gene (5 bases). Germline V gene data show CDR1 as SNHLY and CDR2 as FYNNEI. The V and J ends lost 2 bases and 0 bases respectively, with 8 bases between them. The CDR3 loop spans 15 amino acids. CDR3 sequence reads: CASSEQGPSGNTIYF. For the CDR3, the DNA is TGTGCCAGCAGTGAACAGGGCCCCTCTGGAAACACCATATATTTT.

This clone showed up just once. The chain has TRBV4-3 and TRBJ1-6; no clear D gene. Germline V gives CDR1 LGHNA, CDR2 YSLEER. CDR3 length: 17 amino acids. Trimming took 0 bases from V and 6 from J, leaving 15 bases between them. CDR3 nucleotide sequence: TGCGCCAGCAGCCAAGAGACGGGAAGGAGCGCTAATTCACCCCTCCACTTT. Its translation is CASSQETGRSANSPLHF.

The chain has TRBV6-2 or TRBV6-3 and TRBJ1-5; 8 nucleotides align to TRBD1. The CDR3 has 16 amino acids. J gave up 1 base and V 6 bases, and 8 bases lay outside the gene matches. Germline V gene lookup returns CDR1 MNHEY and CDR2 SVGEGT. The CDR3 DNA sequence: TGTGCCAGCAGCCCCCTCGACAGGGGAAGCAATCAGCCCCAGCATTTT. Translation: CASSPLDRGSNQPQHF.

On this clone itself: Other DNA sequences in this specimen translate into the identical CDR3. CDR3 protein: CASSPPGLQETQYF. The CDR3, as DNA: TGTGCCAGCTCACCACCGGGACTCCAAGAGACCCAGTACTTC. The chain joins TRBV18 to TRBJ2-5; D possibly corresponds to TRBD2 (6 bases). The CDR3 totals 14 residues. V was cut by 0 bases and J by 1 base, with 6 bases left in between. Germline V gene lookup returns CDR1 KGHSH and CDR2 LQKENI.

CDR3 region: CASSSITGTEAFF. The CDR3 DNA is TGTGCCAGCAGCTCTATAACGGGCACTGAAGCTTTCTTT. This chain uses TRBV7-3 with TRBJ1-1; D ambiguous. CDR3 length: 13 residues. V was shortened by 4 bases and J by 4 bases, with 10 bases between the two germline ends. The germline V gene has CDR1 SGHTA and CDR2 FQGTGA.

The chain uses TRBV19 and TRBJ1-2; the D is unclear. The CDR3 loop spans 15 amino acids. CDR1 and CDR2 (germline): LNHDA, SQIVND (reference sequence). V shed 4 bases and J shed 5 bases, with 17 bases lying between them. CDR3 bases: TGTGCCAGTAGTACCCTAAACGAGGGAGTTTATGGCTACACCTTC. Residues: CASSTLNEGVYGYTF.

The chain carries TRBV7-8 and TRBJ2-1; 9 bases line up with TRBD2. Germline V gives CDR1 SGHVS, CDR2 FQNEAQ. J was trimmed by 7 bases and V by 5 bases; bases with no gene match: 12. This CDR3 comprises 16 residues. CDR3 in DNA: TGTGCCAGCAGCCTCGCGGGGGGGCTTACTCGGAATGAGCAGTTCTTC. Protein sequence: CASSLAGGLTRNEQFF. Full variable domain (missing parts from reference TRBV7-8 and TRBJ2-1): GAGVSQSPRYKVAKRGQDVALRCDPISGHVSLFWYQQALGQGPEFLTYFQNEAQLDKSGLPSDRFFAERPEGSVSTLKIQRTQQEDSAVYLCASSLAGGLTRNEQFFGPGTRLTVL.

The chain has TRBV4-1 and TRBJ2-7; TRBD2 matches at 12 bases. The CDR3 has 16 amino acids. After removal of 1 base from V and 0 bases from J, the junction contained 1 base not matched to a gene. Germline CDR1 is MGHRA and CDR2 is YSYEKL. The CDR3 region is CASSQGTSGVSYEQYF. The DNA for the CDR3 is TGCGCCAGCAGCCAAGGGACTAGCGGGGTCTCCTACGAGCAGTACTTC.

V gene TRBV27 combines with J gene TRBJ1-5; D call uncertain. Germline CDR1 reads MNHEY; CDR2 reads SMNVEV (reference sequence). This CDR3 is 16 amino acids long. Trimming removed 5 bases at V and 4 bases at J, with 18 bases between. Here the CDR3 reads CASSPTTDGENQPQHF. Written as DNA, the CDR3 is TGTGCCAGCAGTCCCACCACCGACGGAGAAAATCAGCCCCAGCATTTT.

This chain uses TRBV7-3 with TRBJ2-6; TRBD1 is a possible D gene (6 bases). Per germline, CDR1 SGHTA and CDR2 FQGTGA. Trimming stripped 5 bases from V and 2 bases from J, with 13 bases between. CDR3 size: 16 residues. The DNA for the CDR3 is TGTGCCAGCAGCCTAGTACCAGGGGCTGGGGCCAACGTCCTGACTTTC. Its translation: CASSLVPGAGANVLTF.

This clone has just one count. This sequence joins TRBV19 and TRBJ1-1; 8 positions agree with TRBD1. CDR3 length: 12 residues. CDR1 and CDR2 from the germline V gene are LNHDA and SQIVND (reference sequence). Trimming took 4 bases from V and 6 from J; bases not matched to a gene: 1. The CDR3 is CASSTGGPEAFF. The DNA of the CDR3 is TGTGCCAGTAGTACAGGGGGCCCTGAAGCTTTCTTT.

V is TRBV14 and J is TRBJ2-1; D possibly corresponds to TRBD2 (5 bases). Per the germline V gene, CDR1 is SGHDN and CDR2 is FVKESK. The CDR3 is made up of 12 amino acids. V gave up 8 bases and J gave up 5 bases, with 10 bases separating them. The CDR3, as DNA: TGTGCCAGCGGTTTCGGGAACAATGAGCAGTTCTTC. It is translated as CASGFGNNEQFF.

This chain uses TRBV13 with TRBJ2-7; 8 bases map to TRBD1. The CDR3 is 15 amino acids. Germline values: CDR1 PRHDT, CDR2 FYEKMQ (reference sequence). The J segment lost 0 bases and the V segment lost 1 base, leaving 2 bases of the junction unmatched. CDR3 nucleotides: TGTGCCAGCAGCTTAGACAGGGGGTTCTCCTACGAGCAGTACTTC. This encodes CASSLDRGFSYEQYF.

The chain recombines TRBV2 with TRBJ1-5, with D perhaps matching TRBD1 (6 bases). Germline CDR1 SNHLY, CDR2 FYNNEI. CDR3 length equals 14 residues. V was pared by 9 bases and J by 1 base, with 13 bases between. The CDR3 sequence is CASQDRISNQPQHF. As DNA, the CDR3 is TGTGCCAGTCAAGACAGGATAAGCAATCAGCCCCAGCATTTT.

The V and J genes are TRBV7-9 and TRBJ1-1, with a weak D call TRBD1 (5 bases). The CDR3 length is 14 residues. V lost 4 bases to trimming and J lost 6 bases, with 15 bases between them. CDR1 is SEHNR and CDR2 is FQNEAQ in the germline V gene (reference sequence). CDR3 residues: CASSYAGGDPEAFF. The CDR3 nucleotides read TGTGCCAGCAGCTACGCGGGGGGGGATCCTGAAGCTTTCTTT.

V usage is TRBV7-9 and J usage is TRBJ1-2; 10 nucleotides match TRBD1. There are 15 residues in the CDR3. The trim removed 3 bases at V and 4 bases at J, leaving 5 bases unmatched. Germline V gene data show CDR1 as SEHNR and CDR2 as FQNEAQ (reference sequence). The CDR3 loop is CASSLRTGGSYGYTF. The CDR3 region has the DNA TGTGCCAGCAGCTTGAGGACAGGGGGTTCCTATGGCTACACCTTC.

The chain joins TRBV6-5 to TRBJ2-3; 10 nucleotides align to TRBD2. V was pared by 8 bases and J by 4 bases, with 3 bases of the junction left unmatched. This CDR3 contains 13 residues. Germline V gives CDR1 MNHEY, CDR2 SVGAGI. The CDR3 loop reads CASSGTSADTQYF. For the CDR3, the DNA is TGTGCCAGCTCCGGGACTAGCGCAGATACGCAGTATTTT.

As regards this clone: At the DNA level, this CDR3 is encoded by other sequences in the same sample as well. The chain employs TRBV6-6 and TRBJ2-7; no definite D call. The germline gives CDR1 MNHNY, CDR2 SVGAGI (reference sequence). Trimming took off 0 bases at V and 0 bases at J, with 6 bases between the two ends. The CDR3 has 14 residues. This CDR3 is CASSYSGSSYEQYF. The CDR3 nucleotides are TGTGCCAGCAGTTACTCGGGCAGCTCCTACGAGCAGTACTTC.

V gene TRBV6-5 combines with J gene TRBJ1-1; no definite D call. The V and J ends lost 6 bases and 8 bases respectively, with 19 bases between them. The CDR3 loop spans 14 amino acids. The germline CDR1 and CDR2 sequences are MNHEY and SVGAGI. The DNA for the CDR3 is TGTGCCAGCAGACTGCCGGTCTCAACGGGAGAAGCTTTCTTT. The encoded protein is CASRLPVSTGEAFF.

This sequence joins TRBV30 and TRBJ1-2; 10 bases match TRBD1. The CDR3 length is 13 residues. The V gene end was trimmed by 5 bases and the J gene end by 6 bases; junction bases not matched to a gene: 6. Germline values: CDR1 GTSNPN, CDR2 SVGIG (reference sequence). Written as DNA, the CDR3 is TGTGCCTGGTACCCCGGGACAGGGGATGGCTACACCTTC. As protein: CAWYPGTGDGYTF.

The chain couples TRBV5-1 to TRBJ1-5; no clear D gene. The CDR3 spans 14 residues. CDR1 is SGHRS, CDR2 YFSETQ, per germline. Trimming shortened V by 3 bases and J by 5 bases, and 12 bases separated the two germline ends. The CDR3 loop reads CASSSGLMDQPQHF. The CDR3 DNA is TGCGCCAGCAGCTCCGGACTCATGGATCAGCCCCAGCATTTT. Looking up the rest from reference TRBV5-1 and TRBJ1-5 gives the full variable domain: KAGVTQTPRYLIKTRGQQVTLSCSPISGHRSVSWYQQTPGQGLQFLFEYFSETQRNKGNFPGRFSGRQFSNSRSEMNVSTLELGDSALYLCASSSGLMDQPQHFGDGTRLSIL.